Below, 27 T cell receptor beta chains from the same sample are listed, as sequenced in a study of T cell responses to AZD1222 COVID-19 vaccine. Data came from immunoSEQ multiplex PCR; TCRdb stores just in-frame clones and leaves some out. The sample holds fewer than 110,000 clones, about 90% seen once. The source material was peripheral blood, sampled on day 0 of AZD1222 vaccination. The source of these receptors is an adult in good health.

This clone was seen once. This chain joins TRBV7-9 and TRBJ2-1, with TRBD1 matching over 7 bases. V dropped 5 bases and J dropped 3; count of bases not matched to a gene: 7. This CDR3 comprises 15 residues. Germline V lookup: CDR1 SEHNR, CDR2 FQNEAQ (reference sequence). CDR3 amino acids: CASSLRQGVYNEQFF. CDR3 DNA sequence: TGTGCCAGCAGCCTAAGACAGGGAGTCTACAATGAGCAGTTCTTC.

This chain connects TRBV6-5 to TRBJ1-2; 10 nucleotides align to TRBD1. V gave up 6 bases and J gave up 8 bases; unmatched junction bases: 3. The CDR3 sequence is 12 residues long. CDR1 is MNHEY and CDR2 is SVGAGI in the germline V gene. Here the CDR3 DNA reads TGTGCCAGCAGGCAGGGACAGGGGGGCTACACCTTC. It codes for CASRQGQGGYTF.

This clone was counted a few times. The CDR3 loop reads CASPNHRVRTGELFF. Written as DNA, the CDR3 is TGTGCCAGCCCAAACCACAGGGTTCGAACCGGGGAGCTGTTTTTT. The rearrangement uses TRBV7-9 and TRBJ2-2; tentative D call: TRBD1 (6 bases). The CDR3 extends over 15 amino acids. Trimming took off 8 bases at V and 5 bases at J, with 18 bases between the two ends. The germline V gene has CDR1 SEHNR and CDR2 FQNEAQ (reference sequence).

This clone has just one count. The rearrangement joins TRBV27 to TRBJ1-6; 7 bases agree with TRBD1. Looked up from germline, CDR1 is MNHEY and CDR2 is SMNVEV (reference sequence). CDR3 length: 16 amino acids. V lost 0 bases and J lost 11; bases outside the gene matches: 10. The chain's CDR3 is CASSLSPQGGVTPLHF. The CDR3 DNA sequence: TGTGCCAGCAGTTTATCCCCTCAGGGGGGCGTGACACCCCTCCACTTT.

The chain is built from TRBV28 and TRBJ1-3; D remains ambiguous. V lost 2 bases and J 0 bases, leaving 5 bases between the germline ends. The CDR3 is 14 residues long. In germline, CDR1 is MDHEN, CDR2 SYDVKM. CDR3 amino acids: CASSLIISGNTIYF. The CDR3 nucleotides are TGTGCCAGCAGTTTAATAATCTCTGGAAACACCATATATTTT.

This clone was detected a few times. The genes are TRBV6-2 or TRBV6-3 and TRBJ2-1, with D perhaps matching TRBD1 or TRBD2 (6 bases each). V shed 2 bases and J shed 15 bases, with 26 bases lying between them. The CDR3 consists of 16 residues. The germline CDR1 and CDR2 sequences are MNHEY and SVGEGT. CDR3 DNA: TGTGCCAGCAGTTACGATGTGGGGGTGTTAGGGGGGAATCTGTTCTTC. Encoded protein: CASSYDVGVLGGNLFF.

The V and J genes are TRBV13 and TRBJ1-3; no definite D call. The CDR3 spans 13 residues. V was pared by 3 bases and J by 4 bases, with 7 bases between. Germline CDR1 reads PRHDT; CDR2 reads FYEKMQ (reference sequence). The DNA for the CDR3 is TGTGCCAGCAGCTTCTTACTGGGAAACACCATATATTTT. It encodes CASSFLLGNTIYF.

In this sample, this clone turned up once. This chain's CDR3 is CASSYSAPTHGYTF. The CDR3 bases are TGTGCCAGCAGTTACTCGGCTCCGACCCACGGCTACACCTTC. V is TRBV6-2 or TRBV6-3 and J is TRBJ1-2; D not resolved. The CDR3 sequence is 14 residues long. Trimming cost V 0 bases and J 8 bases, with 13 bases left between them. CDR1 and CDR2 from the germline V gene are MNHEY and SVGEGT.

The rearrangement uses TRBV12-5 and TRBJ2-2; D is unresolved. The CDR3 contains 16 residues. V was pared by 3 bases and J by 3 bases, with 14 bases between. Germline lookup yields CDR1 LGHNT and CDR2 FRNRAP. CDR3 coding DNA: TGTGCTAGTGGTTTAACCCGGGTGAAGGACACCGGGGAGCTGTTTTTT. It yields the protein CASGLTRVKDTGELFF.

The chain combines TRBV2 with TRBJ2-3, with 10 bases lining up with TRBD1. CDR3 length: 13 amino acids. In germline, CDR1 is SNHLY, CDR2 FYNNEI. Trimming removed 9 bases from V and 5 bases from J; junction bases left unmatched: 5. This CDR3 is CARNRDRGDTQYF. For the CDR3, the DNA is TGTGCCAGGAACCGGGACAGGGGAGATACGCAGTATTTT.

In its sample, this clone was seen once. The V call is TRBV6-5, the J call TRBJ2-1, with D possibly being TRBD2 (6 bases). The CDR3 totals 14 residues. Germline V lookup: CDR1 MNHEY, CDR2 SVGAGI. V dropped 0 bases and J dropped 7 bases, with 10 bases sitting between them. CDR3 nucleotide sequence: TGTGCCAGCAGTTACTCGGGGGGAGTAAATGAGCAGTTCTTC. Translation gives CASSYSGGVNEQFF.

This sequence joins TRBV27 and TRBJ2-7; weak D call: TRBD2 (6 bases). The germline gives CDR1 MNHEY, CDR2 SMNVEV (reference sequence). V lost 5 bases to trimming and J lost 4 bases, with 15 bases between them. The CDR3 runs 14 residues. CDR3 region: CASSRNGGGYEQYF. In nucleotides, the CDR3 is TGTGCCAGCAGTCGGAACGGGGGAGGATACGAGCAGTACTTC.

This chain uses TRBV10-1 with TRBJ1-3; 8 nucleotides agree with TRBD1. CDR3 length equals 13 residues. Germline V lookup: CDR1 WNHNN, CDR2 SYGVQD (reference sequence). J was trimmed by 2 bases and V by 9 bases; bases with no gene match: 3. The chain's CDR3 is CASQGAAGNTIYF. In DNA form, the CDR3 reads TGCGCCAGTCAGGGGGCGGCTGGAAACACCATATATTTT.

This clone showed up just once. The genes are TRBV6-5 and TRBJ1-2; 9 bases agree with TRBD1. J was trimmed by 0 bases and V by 8 bases; bases with no gene match: 7. The CDR3 has 15 residues. Per the germline V gene, CDR1 is MNHEY and CDR2 is SVGAGI. The CDR3 is CASRGDRAPNYGYTF. The CDR3, as DNA: TGTGCCAGCCGAGGGGACAGGGCACCTAACTATGGCTACACCTTC.

The chain recombines TRBV7-2 with TRBJ1-5; no clear D gene. The V gene's germline CDR1 is SGHTA and CDR2 FQGNSA. V lost 1 base, J lost 6 bases, and 10 bases lay in between. There are 14 residues in the CDR3. The CDR3 bases are TGTGCCAGCAGCTTAGGAGGCTTAAGTCAGCCCCAGCATTTT. Protein: CASSLGGLSQPQHF.

This clone has a single count. This rearrangement joins TRBV5-5 to TRBJ1-4; a weak D match, TRBD1 (5 bases). Trimming took 1 base from V and 8 from J, leaving 15 bases between them. The CDR3 consists of 15 residues. Germline V gives CDR1 SGHKS, CDR2 YYEKEE (reference sequence). This CDR3 reads CASSLTQVGQEKLFF. The CDR3 DNA reads as TGTGCCAGCAGCTTGACACAGGTAGGGCAGGAAAAACTGTTTTTT.

The CDR3 region has the DNA TGTGCCAGCTCCAGTGGACAGGGCTATGGCTACACCTTC. As protein: CASSSGQGYGYTF. This chain links TRBV7-2 with TRBJ1-2, with 8 bases fitting TRBD1. The J segment lost 4 bases and the V segment lost 8 bases, leaving 6 bases of the junction unmatched. This CDR3 has 13 residues. Germline CDR1 and CDR2: SGHTA and FQGNSA.

V gene TRBV5-1 combines with J gene TRBJ1-2; D is unclear. Trimming cost V 0 bases and J 2 bases, with 11 bases left between them. The CDR3 runs 15 residues. Germline CDR1 SGHRS, CDR2 YFSETQ. The chain's CDR3 is CASSLEAVTNYGYTF. The CDR3 nucleotides read TGCGCCAGCAGCTTGGAAGCCGTAACAAACTATGGCTACACCTTC.

The chain recombines TRBV7-2 with TRBJ1-2; possible D gene TRBD1, 5 bases. The germline V and J ends were trimmed by 3 bases and 6 bases, with 11 bases remaining between them. The germline CDR1 and CDR2 sequences are SGHTA and FQGNSA. The CDR3 is 13 amino acids. The CDR3 here is CASSFSTADGYTF. DNA of the CDR3: TGTGCCAGCAGCTTTTCGACAGCCGATGGCTACACCTTC.

The V gene is TRBV24-1, the J gene TRBJ2-1; 10 bases match TRBD2. Germline trimming cut 2 bases from V and 4 bases from J; bases unmatched to any gene: 4. The germline V gene has CDR1 KGHDR and CDR2 SFDVKD. There are 16 residues in the CDR3. CDR3 bases: TGTGCCACCAGTGATTCTAGCGGGAGCCGTTACAATGAGCAGTTCTTC. Protein sequence: CATSDSSGSRYNEQFF.

J is TRBJ1-3 and V is TRBV12-3 or TRBV12-4, with D hard to call. The CDR3 has 13 amino acids. Trimming shortened V by 8 bases and J by 0 bases, and 8 bases separated the two germline ends. The CDR3 is CASGSSSGNTIYF. The DNA for the CDR3 is TGTGCCAGCGGTAGTTCCTCTGGAAACACCATATATTTT.

The chain carries TRBV6-2 or TRBV6-3 and TRBJ1-2, with D uncertain. V was trimmed by 2 bases and J by 4 bases, leaving 11 bases between them. There are 14 residues in the CDR3. Germline V lookup: CDR1 MNHEY, CDR2 SVGEGT. The CDR3 loop reads CASSYGPPGYGYTF. CDR3 nucleotides: TGTGCCAGCAGTTACGGGCCGCCGGGCTATGGCTACACCTTC.

V and J are TRBV28 and TRBJ1-1; 9 nucleotides align to TRBD1. Germline assignment: CDR1 MDHEN and CDR2 SYDVKM. With 4 bases clipped from V and 4 bases from J, the junction kept 7 bases outside the gene matches. This CDR3 contains 15 residues. CDR3: CASSYNRGRGTEAFF. The CDR3 DNA reads TGTGCCAGCAGTTACAACAGGGGGCGCGGCACTGAAGCTTTCTTT. Full variable domain (remainder filled in from reference TRBV28 and TRBJ1-1): DVKVTQSSRYLVKRTGEKVFLECVQDMDHENMFWYRQDPGLGLRLIYFSYDVKMKEKGDIPEGYSVSREKKERFSLILESASTNQTSMYLCASSYNRGRGTEAFFGQGTRLTVV.

V is TRBV4-3 and J is TRBJ1-5; 8 bases are a match to TRBD1. Germline V lookup: CDR1 LGHNA, CDR2 YSLEER. The junction had 9 bases not matched to a gene; V was cut back by 2 bases and J by 0 bases. The CDR3 has 18 residues. The CDR3 region is CASSQFSGTGISNQPQHF. As DNA, the CDR3 is TGCGCCAGCAGCCAATTTAGTGGGACAGGCATTAGCAATCAGCCCCAGCATTTT.

The chain employs TRBV5-1 and TRBJ2-1; 8 bases are shared with TRBD2. CDR3 length equals 16 residues. The germline V gene encodes CDR1 SGHRS and CDR2 YFSETQ. V shed 0 bases and J 3 bases; nucleotides not matched to a gene: 5. This CDR3 is CASSLEGSGVYNEQFF. The CDR3 DNA reads TGCGCCAGCAGCTTGGAGGGTAGCGGGGTCTACAATGAGCAGTTCTTC.

This sequence joins TRBV5-1 and TRBJ2-7; possibly TRBD1 for D (5 bases). The germline V and J ends were trimmed by 3 bases and 8 bases, with 12 bases remaining between them. CDR3 length: 12 amino acids. Germline values: CDR1 SGHRS, CDR2 YFSETQ. For the CDR3, the DNA is TGCGCCAGCAGCTCGCAGGGTAATCAGCAGTACTTC. It translates to CASSSQGNQQYF.

This clone appeared a single time. The CDR3 bases are TGTGCCAGCAGCCCCAACAGGGGAAACACTGAAGCTTTCTTT. Protein: CASSPNRGNTEAFF. The rearrangement joins TRBV7-9 to TRBJ1-1; 7 nucleotides match TRBD1. There are 14 residues in the CDR3. Trimming cost V 5 bases and J 2 bases; bases outside gene matches: 5. Germline V gene data show CDR1 as SEHNR and CDR2 as FQNEAQ (reference sequence).